The 24 T cell receptor beta chains below come from one sample, sequenced in a study of blood T cell repertoires in COVID-19. Measured with immunoSEQ multiplex PCR; TCRdb has only the in-frame clones, and not every one. The sample lists under 350,000 clones; roughly 85% were seen once. Sequenced material: peripheral blood. The receptors originated from a man aged 55 to 69 who had recovered from COVID-19.

The chain carries TRBV7-2 and TRBJ2-1, with TRBD2 matching over 7 bases. Germline V lookup: CDR1 SGHTA, CDR2 FQGNSA. The junction had 3 bases not matched to a gene; V was cut back by 0 bases and J by 4 bases. The CDR3 loop spans 15 amino acids. CDR3 sequence reads: CASSLAGGNYNEQFF. In DNA form, the CDR3 reads TGTGCCAGCAGCTTAGCGGGGGGGAATTACAATGAGCAGTTCTTC.

This clone appeared a few times. The chain joins TRBV24-1 to TRBJ2-1; 9 positions agree with TRBD2. Per germline, CDR1 KGHDR and CDR2 SFDVKD. The CDR3 has 17 amino acids. The junction had 14 bases not matched to a gene; V was cut back by 5 bases and J by 7 bases. The CDR3 nucleotides read TGTGCCACCAGTGGTGCTAGCGGGGCGACAGCTCGGAATGAGCAGTTCTTC. This codes for CATSGASGATARNEQFF.

The rearrangement joins TRBV27 to TRBJ1-6; 7 bases agree with TRBD1. The CDR3 is 13 amino acids. Per germline, CDR1 MNHEY and CDR2 SMNVEV (reference sequence). With V trimmed by 5 bases and J by 6 bases, 1 base remained unmatched. The CDR3 reads CASSRQGNSPLHF. The CDR3 region has the DNA TGTGCCAGCAGTCGACAGGGTAATTCACCCCTCCACTTT.

This clone was seen only once. CDR3 region: CASRPLAGQNNEQFF. In DNA form, the CDR3 reads TGTGCCAGCAGACCACTAGCGGGGCAAAACAATGAGCAGTTCTTC. The V and J genes are TRBV7-2 and TRBJ2-1, with 10 bases fitting TRBD2. The germline V gene encodes CDR1 SGHTA and CDR2 FQGNSA. The V gene end was trimmed by 6 bases and the J gene end by 5 bases; junction bases not matched to a gene: 7. This CDR3 contains 15 residues.

The CDR3 nucleotides read TGCGCCAGCAGTCCCACCATTTCTAGCGGGATAGCCAAAAACATTCAGTACTTC. It yields the protein CASSPTISSGIAKNIQYF. J is TRBJ2-4 and V is TRBV10-2, with 9 nucleotides matching TRBD2. The V gene end was trimmed by 5 bases and the J gene end by 0 bases; junction bases not matched to a gene: 11. CDR3 length: 18 residues. Germline V gives CDR1 WSHSY, CDR2 SAAADI.

This chain uses TRBV28 with TRBJ1-3; D call uncertain. The germline CDR1 and CDR2 sequences are MDHEN and SYDVKM. The CDR3 contains 15 residues. Deletions cut 6 bases from V and 3 bases from J, with 15 bases between. The CDR3 sequence: CASSPPRVFGNTIYF. The DNA of the CDR3 is TGTGCCAGCAGCCCCCCGCGGGTCTTTGGAAACACCATATATTTT.

The chain links TRBV7-8 to TRBJ2-7; TRBD2 is a possible D gene (6 bases). The ends were cut back, 5 bases at V and 6 bases at J, with 14 bases in the middle. The CDR3 runs to 13 residues. CDR1 is SGHVS, CDR2 FQNEAQ, per germline. CDR3 DNA: TGTGCCAGCAGCCCGGGTGTGGGGGGCGAGCAGTACTTC. Its protein is CASSPGVGGEQYF.

This chain joins TRBV10-2 and TRBJ1-4; D gene unclear. The CDR3 length is 17 residues. V shed 0 bases and J shed 7 bases, with 18 bases lying between them. CDR1 and CDR2 from the germline V gene are WSHSY and SAAADI. This CDR3 is CASSESIMGSKTEKLFF. The CDR3 DNA follows: TGCGCCAGCAGTGAGTCGATCATGGGCAGCAAAACTGAAAAACTGTTTTTT.

The genes are TRBV6-5 and TRBJ2-7; TRBD1 matches at 11 bases. CDR1 is MNHEY and CDR2 is SVGAGI in the germline V gene. This CDR3 comprises 14 residues. The trim removed 5 bases at V and 6 bases at J, leaving 6 bases unmatched. The CDR3 loop reads CASSTGQGASEQYF. As DNA, the CDR3 is TGTGCCAGCAGTACTGGACAGGGGGCAAGCGAGCAGTACTTC.

The chain employs TRBV5-1 and TRBJ2-3; TRBD2 aligns across 13 bases. Germline CDR1 and CDR2: SGHRS and YFSETQ. CDR3 length: 19 residues. Germline trimming cut 0 bases from V and 2 bases from J; bases unmatched to any gene: 9. The CDR3 sequence: CASSLAKGLAGVTTDTQYF. Here the CDR3 DNA reads TGCGCCAGCAGCTTGGCGAAAGGACTAGCGGGGGTCACCACAGATACGCAGTATTTT.

The chain uses TRBV6-5 and TRBJ2-1, with 10 positions matching TRBD1. Trimming cost V 3 bases and J 6 bases; bases outside gene matches: 5. The CDR3 has 15 amino acids. Germline V gene data show CDR1 as MNHEY and CDR2 as SVGAGI. CDR3 sequence: CASSYTGTGVNEQFF. As DNA, the CDR3 is TGTGCCAGCAGTTATACCGGGACAGGGGTCAATGAGCAGTTCTTC.

This rearrangement joins TRBV5-6 to TRBJ2-1; no definite D call. The germline CDR1 and CDR2 sequences are SGHDT and YYEEEE. CDR3 length: 13 residues. V lost 0 bases and J lost 4, with 5 bases in between. The CDR3 DNA follows: TGTGCCAGCAGCTTGGCACTATACAATGAGCAGTTCTTC. Its translation: CASSLALYNEQFF.

In its sample, this clone was seen a few times. The J gene is TRBJ1-2, the V gene TRBV5-5, with a weak D call TRBD1 (5 bases). Trimming removed 4 bases at V and 4 bases at J, with 17 bases between. The CDR3 covers 15 residues. CDR1 SGHKS and CDR2 YYEKEE come from the germline V gene (reference sequence). CDR3 amino acids: CASSPAAGLAYGYTF. As DNA, the CDR3 is TGTGCCAGCAGCCCCGCGGCGGGGCTCGCCTATGGCTACACCTTC.

The J gene is TRBJ1-4, the V gene TRBV5-5; D is uncertain. Deletions cut 1 base from V and 4 bases from J, with 2 bases between. The CDR3 length is 12 residues. From germline, CDR1 is SGHKS and CDR2 YYEKEE (reference sequence). CDR3 nucleotides: TGTGCCAGCAGCTTGCTTAATGAAAAACTGTTTTTT. This translates into CASSLLNEKLFF.

V usage is TRBV11-2 and J usage is TRBJ2-7; 11 nucleotides align to TRBD2. This CDR3 has 19 amino acids. The germline V gene encodes CDR1 SGHAT and CDR2 FQNNGV. Trimming at V came to 3 bases and at J to 0 bases, leaving 13 bases not matched to a gene. The CDR3 sequence: CASSFPRGPSGGSSYEQYF. The DNA for the CDR3 is TGTGCCAGCAGCTTCCCGAGGGGTCCTAGCGGGGGGAGCTCCTACGAGCAGTACTTC. Combining the CDR3 with reference TRBV11-2 and TRBJ2-7 gives the whole variable domain EAGVAQSPRYKIIEKRQSVAFWCNPISGHATLYWYQQILGQGPKLLIQFQNNGVVDDSQLPKDRFSAERLKGVDSTLKIQPAKLEDSAVYLCASSFPRGPSGGSSYEQYFGPGTRLTVT.

This clone occurred once. The chain links TRBV10-3 to TRBJ1-1, with TRBD1 matching 7 bases. The CDR3 length is 13 residues. Germline values: CDR1 ENHRY, CDR2 SYGVKD. The V and J ends lost 6 bases and 6 bases, in that order; junction bases with no gene match: 7. CDR3 loop: CAISGTDNSEAFF. The CDR3 region has the DNA TGTGCCATCAGCGGGACAGATAATTCTGAAGCTTTCTTT.

A word on this clone: At the DNA level, this CDR3 is encoded by other sequences in the same sample as well. The chain links TRBV5-1 to TRBJ2-1, with TRBD2 identical over 9 bases. The CDR3 covers 16 residues. V shed 3 bases, J shed 3 bases, and the junction held 7 bases outside the gene matches. CDR1 and CDR2 from the germline V gene are SGHRS and YFSETQ. CDR3 amino acids: CASSWGLAGSYNEQFF. The CDR3 nucleotides read TGCGCCAGCAGCTGGGGCCTAGCGGGGAGCTACAATGAGCAGTTCTTC.

The chain couples TRBV18 to TRBJ1-2; tentative D call: TRBD1 (5 bases). Trimming took 2 bases from V and 8 from J, leaving 15 bases between them. CDR1 KGHSH and CDR2 LQKENI come from the germline V gene. The CDR3 extends over 14 amino acids. The CDR3, as DNA: TGTGCCAGCTCACCAAAGACAGCTACTGGGGGCTACACCTTC. It codes for CASSPKTATGGYTF. Using reference TRBV18 and TRBJ1-2 for the parts outside the CDR3, the full variable domain is NAGVMQNPRHLVRRRGQEARLRCSPMKGHSHVYWYRQLPEEGLKFMVYLQKENIIDESGMPKERFSAEFPKEGPSILRIQQVVRGDSAAYFCASSPKTATGGYTFGSGTRLTVV.

The V gene is TRBV6-1, the J gene TRBJ2-1; TRBD2 matches at 10 bases. CDR3 length equals 16 residues. Germline lookup yields CDR1 MNHNS and CDR2 SASEGT. Trimming at V came to 1 base and at J to 8 bases, leaving 8 bases not matched to a gene. CDR3: CASSEGGASGSYEQFF. The CDR3 DNA reads as TGTGCCAGCAGTGAAGGAGGGGCTAGCGGGAGTTATGAGCAGTTCTTC.

The V gene is TRBV2, the J gene TRBJ2-1, with 10 nucleotides matching TRBD2. Looked up from germline, CDR1 is SNHLY and CDR2 is FYNNEI. CDR3 size: 15 residues. V lost 9 bases and J lost 8; bases outside the gene matches: 13. CDR3 region: CASRGLAGVGDEQFF. The CDR3 coding sequence is TGTGCCAGTAGGGGCCTAGCGGGAGTAGGGGATGAGCAGTTCTTC.

This clone appeared a few times. DNA for the CDR3: TGTGCCAGCAAGTTAGCGGACACCGGGGAGCTGTTTTTT. Amino acids: CASKLADTGELFF. V usage is TRBV27 and J usage is TRBJ2-2; a weak D match, TRBD2 (6 bases). Germline CDR1 and CDR2: MNHEY and SMNVEV (reference sequence). V lost 7 bases, J lost 3 bases, and 9 bases lay in between. CDR3 size: 13 residues.

This rearrangement joins TRBV15 to TRBJ2-2, with D perhaps TRBD2 (5 bases). This CDR3 is built from 18 residues. CDR1 is LNHNV, CDR2 YYDKDF, per germline (reference sequence). Trimming shortened V by 2 bases and J by 3 bases, and 19 bases separated the two germline ends. The CDR3 DNA sequence: TGTGCCACCAGCAGACTACGAACCCCGAGGGCCGACACCGGGGAGCTGTTTTTT. Protein: CATSRLRTPRADTGELFF. The entire variable domain, with the rest obtained from reference TRBV15 and TRBJ2-2, is as follows: DAMVIQNPRYQVTQFGKPVTLSCSQTLNHNVMYWYQQKSSQAPKLLFHYYDKDFNNEADTPDNFQSRRPNTSFCFLDIRSPGLGDTAMYLCATSRLRTPRADTGELFFGEGSRLTVL.

V and J are TRBV9 and TRBJ1-6, with D possibly matching TRBD1 (5 bases). The CDR3 runs 15 residues. Between the trimmed V and J ends, which lost 0 bases and 6 bases, there was a span of 10 bases. The V gene's germline CDR1 is SGDLS and CDR2 YYNGEE. In DNA form, the CDR3 reads TGTGCCAGCAGCGTAGGTTGGGGGGTTAATTCACCCCTCCACTTT. It specifies CASSVGWGVNSPLHF. The variable domain in full, with the rest retrieved from reference TRBV9 and TRBJ1-6, is DSGVTQTPKHLITATGQRVTLRCSPRSGDLSVYWYQQSLDQGLQFLIQYYNGEERAKGNILERFSAQQFPDLHSELNLSSLELGDSALYFCASSVGWGVNSPLHFGNGTRLTVT.

In this sample, this clone turned up a few times. This sequence joins TRBV19 and TRBJ2-5, with D possibly matching TRBD2 (6 bases). From germline, CDR1 is LNHDA and CDR2 SQIVND (reference sequence). The germline V and J ends were trimmed by 4 bases and 5 bases, with 11 bases remaining between them. The length of the CDR3 is 13 residues. The CDR3 is CASSTTRRETQYF. The CDR3 coding sequence is TGTGCCAGTAGTACGACTAGAAGGGAGACCCAGTACTTC.